This T cell receptor beta chain was obtained from a study of T cells in Graves' hyperthyroidism and ophthalmopathy. Study results and limitations: Classification by a 13 V-J model distinguished ophthalmopathy from stable hyperthyroidism.

The length of the CDR3 is 16 residues. CDR1 and CDR2 (germline): LGHNA, YSLEER. J was trimmed by 2 bases and V by 0 bases; bases with no gene match: 2. From RNA transcripts, TCR beta CDR3 regions were amplified. RT-PCR in the first round (using the HTBI primer set) targeted the TCR CDR3. TCRdb reprocessed the multiplex PCR reads with MiXCR, giving one entry per CDR3 protein. The sample records 250,000 to 300,000 distinct CDR3 sequences, about an eighth being singletons. On this clonotype: What it binds is not known.

The receptor comes from a woman aged 25 to 39 with Graves' hyperthyroidism that later progressed to Graves' ophthalmopathy. The sequencing sample was made of blood. The gene calls are TRBV4-3 and TRBJ2-3; 10 bases map to TRBD2. This CDR3 reads CASSQDLAGATDTQYF. DNA of the CDR3: TGCGCCAGCAGCCAAGACCTAGCGGGGGCCACAGATACGCAGTATTTT.